Detailed here is one T cell receptor beta chain. This sample is part of a study of blood T cell repertoires in COVID-19. This table comes from immunoSEQ multiplex PCR, and its TCRdb copy is limited to in-frame clones, with some not included. The data show 200,000 or so clones, roughly 84% seen once. The CDR3 is made up of 16 amino acids. Germline V CDR1 and CDR2: SGHTA, FQGNSA. Trimming at V came to 3 bases and at J to 5 bases, leaving 10 bases not matched to a gene. The sequence was collected from a woman in her sixties or seventies with acute or convalescent COVID-19. V is TRBV7-2 and J is TRBJ2-1; 7 bases fit TRBD2. Sequencing was done on a sample of peripheral blood. Here the CDR3 DNA reads TGTGCCAGCAGCTTGTTTTCCGGGACTACCAACAATGAGCAGTTCTTC. Its translation: CASSLFSGTTNNEQFF.